A selection of T cell receptor beta chains follows, all from one sample in a study of blood T cell repertoires in COVID-19. The repertoire was sequenced with immunoSEQ multiplex PCR; TCRdb's copy has only in-frame clones and lacks some. The repertoire holds 130,000 to 150,000 clones, with around 85% as singletons. Sequenced: peripheral blood. The receptors were sampled from an older woman with COVID-19, enrolled during active disease. Both conserved end residues are part of each CDR3. D genes are given only for firm matches. The listing skips clone size in some rows; elsewhere it reads once, few, many or a size class.

V gene: TRBV2
clone size: -
J gene: TRBJ2-7
D gene: TRBD1
CDR3 DNA: TGTGCCAGCTTTGGGACAGGGGGCTCCTACGAGCAGTACTTC
CDR3 protein: CASFGTGGSYEQYF

V gene: TRBV27
clone size: -
J gene: TRBJ2-1
D gene: TRBD2
CDR3 DNA: TGTGCCAGCAGACTAGCGGGGGGGCCTTATTTCAATGAGCAGTTCTTC
CDR3 protein: CASRLAGGPYFNEQFF

V gene: TRBV5-1
clone size: -
J gene: TRBJ2-5
D gene: TRBD1
CDR3 DNA: TGCGCCAGCAGCCAGACAGGGAGCCAAGAGACCCAGTACTTC
CDR3 protein: CASSQTGSQETQYF

V gene: TRBV30
clone size: -
J gene: TRBJ2-7
D gene: -
CDR3 DNA: TGTGCCTGGAGGAGGACGGGGGTCTACGAGCAGTACTTC
CDR3 protein: CAWRRTGVYEQYF

V gene: TRBV4-1
clone size: -
J gene: TRBJ1-2
D gene: -
CDR3 DNA: TGCGCCAGCAGCCAAGATATTTCCGGGTATGGCTACACCTTC
CDR3 protein: CASSQDISGYGYTF

V gene: TRBV5-1
clone size: once
J gene: TRBJ2-7
D gene: TRBD2
CDR3 DNA: TGCGCCAGCAGCTTTGGGACTAGCGGGGGCCTTATGTTCTACGAGCAGTACTTC
CDR3 protein: CASSFGTSGGLMFYEQYF

V gene: TRBV27
clone size: -
J gene: TRBJ2-3
D gene: TRBD2
CDR3 DNA: TGTGCCAGCAGATTAGCGGGGGTTGGCACAGATACGCAGTATTTT
CDR3 protein: CASRLAGVGTDTQYF

V gene: TRBV4-1
clone size: -
J gene: TRBJ2-1
D gene: -
CDR3 DNA: TGCGCCAGCAGCCAAGATGCTACCGGGGCCTACAATGAGCAGTTCTTC
CDR3 protein: CASSQDATGAYNEQFF

V gene: TRBV9
clone size: -
J gene: TRBJ2-7
D gene: -
CDR3 DNA: TGTGCCAGCAGCTCAGGACAAGGGGCGCTTTACGAGCAGTACTTC
CDR3 protein: CASSSGQGALYEQYF

V gene: TRBV4-1
clone size: -
J gene: TRBJ2-3
D gene: TRBD1
CDR3 DNA: TGCGCCAGCAGCCGCGGACAGGGCACAGATACGCAGTATTTT
CDR3 protein: CASSRGQGTDTQYF

V gene: TRBV10-3
clone size: -
J gene: TRBJ2-3
D gene: -
CDR3 DNA: TGTGCCATCAGGACCGGGACTAGCACAGATACGCAGTATTTT
CDR3 protein: CAIRTGTSTDTQYF

V gene: TRBV28
clone size: -
J gene: TRBJ2-7
D gene: -
CDR3 DNA: TGTGCCAGCAGCCCCCAACGGGGAACAGTGTACGAGCAGTACTTC
CDR3 protein: CASSPQRGTVYEQYF

V gene: TRBV7-3
clone size: -
J gene: TRBJ2-3
D gene: TRBD2
CDR3 DNA: TGTGCCAGCAGCTTACGGCTAGCGGGGTTAGATACGCAGTATTTT
CDR3 protein: CASSLRLAGLDTQYF

V gene: TRBV5-5
clone size: -
J gene: TRBJ2-3
D gene: TRBD2
CDR3 DNA: TGTGCCAGCAGCCAACTAGCGGATACGCAGTATTTT
CDR3 protein: CASSQLADTQYF

V gene: TRBV11-2
clone size: -
J gene: TRBJ2-3
D gene: TRBD2
CDR3 DNA: TGTGCCAGCAGCTTAGAGGTAGCGGGGGGGCCGCTGAGGACAGATACGCAGTATTTT
CDR3 protein: CASSLEVAGGPLRTDTQYF

V gene: TRBV9
clone size: -
J gene: TRBJ1-1
D gene: -
CDR3 DNA: TGTGCCAGCAGCCTCGGGAGCAGGGCTAGCGGAGCTTTCTTT
CDR3 protein: CASSLGSRASGAFF

V gene: TRBV4-3
clone size: once
J gene: TRBJ2-7
D gene: -
CDR3 DNA: TGCGCCAGCAGCCTGGGGGGGCAGTCCTACGAGCAGTACTTC
CDR3 protein: CASSLGGQSYEQYF

V gene: TRBV10-3
clone size: -
J gene: TRBJ1-1
D gene: -
CDR3 DNA: TGTGCCATCAGTGACCCTCTGCGCTCCACTGAAGCTTTCTTT
CDR3 protein: CAISDPLRSTEAFF

V gene: TRBV5-1
clone size: -
J gene: TRBJ2-7
D gene: -
CDR3 DNA: TGCGCCAGCAGCTCTGGACAGACGTACGAGCAGTACTTC
CDR3 protein: CASSSGQTYEQYF

V gene: TRBV19
clone size: -
J gene: TRBJ1-5
D gene: TRBD1
CDR3 DNA: TGTGCCACGATGGACAGGGAGTCGGCTCAGCCCCAGCATTTT
CDR3 protein: CATMDRESAQPQHF

V gene: TRBV7-3
clone size: -
J gene: TRBJ1-1
D gene: -
CDR3 DNA: TGTGCCAGCAGCTCTAGTGAGAGCGGCACTGAAGCTTTCTTT
CDR3 protein: CASSSSESGTEAFF

V gene: TRBV19
clone size: -
J gene: TRBJ1-5
D gene: -
CDR3 DNA: TGTGCCAGTAGTATCTCGGGGTATAGCAATCAGCCCCAGCATTTT
CDR3 protein: CASSISGYSNQPQHF

V gene: TRBV4-1
clone size: -
J gene: TRBJ2-2
D gene: TRBD2
CDR3 DNA: TGCGCCAGCAGCCACCCGGGGGGATGGCCCGGGGAGCTGTTTTTT
CDR3 protein: CASSHPGGWPGELFF

V gene: TRBV4-1
clone size: -
J gene: TRBJ1-2
D gene: -
CDR3 DNA: TGCGCCAGCAGCCAGATCCTTACGGGGGAAGCTAACTATGGCTACACCTTC
CDR3 protein: CASSQILTGEANYGYTF

V gene: TRBV6-5
clone size: few
J gene: TRBJ1-5
D gene: TRBD1
CDR3 DNA: TGTGCCAGCAGGCGAGAGGACAGGGCAGGGCAGCCCCAGCATTTT
CDR3 protein: CASRREDRAGQPQHF

V gene: TRBV5-4
clone size: -
J gene: TRBJ1-2
D gene: -
CDR3 DNA: TGTGCCAGCAGCTCGACTATGGGTGGCTATGGCTACACCTTC
CDR3 protein: CASSSTMGGYGYTF

V gene: TRBV7-9
clone size: few
J gene: TRBJ2-1
D gene: -
CDR3 DNA: TGTGCCAGCCTCGGCGGGACCCCAAGGAATGAGCAGTTCTTC
CDR3 protein: CASLGGTPRNEQFF

V gene: TRBV24-1
clone size: -
J gene: TRBJ2-3
D gene: TRBD2
CDR3 DNA: TGTGCCACCAGTGAACCCTTTCCTTACCGGGAGGCAGATACGCAGTATTTT
CDR3 protein: CATSEPFPYREADTQYF

V gene: TRBV9
clone size: once
J gene: TRBJ2-2
D gene: -
CDR3 DNA: TGTGCCAGCAGCGTAGATATGTTGGGGGGCGGGGAGCTGTTTTTT
CDR3 protein: CASSVDMLGGGELFF

V gene: TRBV25-1
clone size: once
J gene: TRBJ2-3
D gene: -
CDR3 DNA: TGTGCCAGCAGGGCCCCGGGAGATACGCAGTATTTT
CDR3 protein: CASRAPGDTQYF

V gene: TRBV5-1
clone size: -
J gene: TRBJ1-2
D gene: -
CDR3 DNA: TGCGCCAGCAGCGACAGAGCTAACTATGGCTACACCTTC
CDR3 protein: CASSDRANYGYTF

V gene: TRBV6-5
clone size: -
J gene: TRBJ1-2
D gene: TRBD1
CDR3 DNA: TGTGCCAGCAGTCGAGACAGGGACTATGGCTACACCTTC
CDR3 protein: CASSRDRDYGYTF

V gene: TRBV19
clone size: -
J gene: TRBJ2-3
D gene: -
CDR3 DNA: TGTGCCAGTAGTATAGGGACAGCACGCACAGATACGCAGTATTTT
CDR3 protein: CASSIGTARTDTQYF

V gene: TRBV21-1
clone size: -
J gene: TRBJ2-7
D gene: -
CDR3 DNA: TGTGCCAGCAGTCATACCGGGACAGGGGGCGTGGGCGAGCAGTACTTC
CDR3 protein: CASSHTGTGGVGEQYF

V gene: TRBV11-2
clone size: once
J gene: TRBJ2-7
D gene: TRBD1
CDR3 DNA: TGTGCCAGCAGCTTATGGGGACAGGGCCACGAGCAGTACTTC
CDR3 protein: CASSLWGQGHEQYF

V gene: TRBV7-8
clone size: -
J gene: TRBJ1-5
D gene: -
CDR3 DNA: TGTGCCAGCAGCTTATTGGACGGGGATCAGCCCCAGCATTTT
CDR3 protein: CASSLLDGDQPQHF

V gene: TRBV20-1
clone size: few
J gene: TRBJ1-3
D gene: -
CDR3 DNA: TGCAGTGCTAGTAGCCGAGTCGGTTCTGGAAACACCATATATTTT
CDR3 protein: CSASSRVGSGNTIYF

V gene: TRBV27
clone size: once
J gene: TRBJ1-2
D gene: -
CDR3 DNA: TGTGCCAGCAGCTCAGGGTTGTCCTATGGCTACACCTTC
CDR3 protein: CASSSGLSYGYTF

V gene: TRBV12-3/TRBV12-4
clone size: -
J gene: TRBJ1-1
D gene: -
CDR3 DNA: TGTGCCAGCAGCAGACAGATGAACACTGAAGCTTTCTTT
CDR3 protein: CASSRQMNTEAFF

V gene: TRBV11-2
clone size: -
J gene: TRBJ2-3
D gene: -
CDR3 DNA: TGTGCCAGCAGCGTAACGGGGGGCACTAGCACAGATACGCAGTATTTT
CDR3 protein: CASSVTGGTSTDTQYF